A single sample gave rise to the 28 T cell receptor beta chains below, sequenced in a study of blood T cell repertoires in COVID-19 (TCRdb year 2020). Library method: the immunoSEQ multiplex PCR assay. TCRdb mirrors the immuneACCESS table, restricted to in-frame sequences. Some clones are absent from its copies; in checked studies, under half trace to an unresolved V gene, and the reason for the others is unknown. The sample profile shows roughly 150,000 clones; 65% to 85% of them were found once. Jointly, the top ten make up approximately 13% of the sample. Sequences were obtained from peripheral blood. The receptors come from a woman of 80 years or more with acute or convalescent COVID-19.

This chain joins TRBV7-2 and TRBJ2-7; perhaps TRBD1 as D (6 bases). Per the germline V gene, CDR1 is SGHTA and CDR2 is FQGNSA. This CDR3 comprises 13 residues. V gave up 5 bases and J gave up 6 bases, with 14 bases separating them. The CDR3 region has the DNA TGTGCCAGCAGCCCCCAACAGGGATCCGAGCAGTACTTC. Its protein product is CASSPQQGSEQYF.

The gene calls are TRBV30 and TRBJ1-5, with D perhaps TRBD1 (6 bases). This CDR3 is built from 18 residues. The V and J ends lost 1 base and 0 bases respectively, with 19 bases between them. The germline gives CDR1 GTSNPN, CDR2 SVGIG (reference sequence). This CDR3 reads CAWSAQGHGKYSNQPQHF. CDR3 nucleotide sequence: TGTGCCTGGAGTGCTCAGGGGCATGGTAAGTATAGCAATCAGCCCCAGCATTTT.

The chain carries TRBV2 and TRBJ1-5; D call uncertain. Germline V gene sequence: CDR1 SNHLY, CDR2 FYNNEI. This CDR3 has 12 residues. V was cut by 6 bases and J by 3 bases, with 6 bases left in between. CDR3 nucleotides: TGTGCCAGCAGACTCAACAATCAGCCCCAGCATTTT. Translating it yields CASRLNNQPQHF. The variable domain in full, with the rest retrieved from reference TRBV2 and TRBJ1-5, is EPEVTQTPSHQVTQMGQEVILRCVPISNHLYFYWYRQILGQKVEFLVSFYNNEISEKSEIFDDQFSVERPDGSNFTLKIRSTKLEDSAMYFCASRLNNQPQHFGDGTRLSIL.

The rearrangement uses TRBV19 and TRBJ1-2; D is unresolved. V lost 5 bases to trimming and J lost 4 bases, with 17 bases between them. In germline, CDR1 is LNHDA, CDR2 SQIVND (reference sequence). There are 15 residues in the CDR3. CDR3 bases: TGTGCCAGTAGTCGCCCTCCAGAATCCTCCTATGGCTACACCTTC. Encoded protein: CASSRPPESSYGYTF.

The DNA for the CDR3 is TGTGCCAGCTCACCAGGAGGCTACTTACAAGCTGAGCAGTTCTTC. Protein sequence: CASSPGGYLQAEQFF. This sequence joins TRBV18 and TRBJ2-1; TRBD2 might be the D (5 bases). Germline CDR1 KGHSH, CDR2 LQKENI. With 2 bases removed from V and 9 bases from J, the gap between germline ends came to 17 bases. CDR3 length: 15 amino acids.

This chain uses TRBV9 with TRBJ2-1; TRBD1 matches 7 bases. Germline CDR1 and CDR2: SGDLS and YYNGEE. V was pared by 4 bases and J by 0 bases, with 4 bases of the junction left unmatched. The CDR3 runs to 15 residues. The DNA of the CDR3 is TGTGCCAGCAGCCCTCGGGACAGCTCCTACAATGAGCAGTTCTTC. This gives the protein CASSPRDSSYNEQFF.

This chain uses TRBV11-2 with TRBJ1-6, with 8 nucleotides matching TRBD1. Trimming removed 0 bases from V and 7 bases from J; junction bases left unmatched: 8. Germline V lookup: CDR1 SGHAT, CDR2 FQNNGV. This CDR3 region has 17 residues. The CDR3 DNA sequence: TGTGCCAGCAGCTTAGACCCTACCGACAGGGGAAATTCACCCCTCCACTTT. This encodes CASSLDPTDRGNSPLHF.

The CDR3, as DNA: TGTGCCAGTGGACAGGCGATGAACACTGAAGCTTTCTTT. Its translation: CASGQAMNTEAFF. The chain employs TRBV19 and TRBJ1-1; 7 positions agree with TRBD1. The germline CDR1 and CDR2 sequences are LNHDA and SQIVND (reference sequence). V dropped 8 bases and J dropped 0; count of bases not matched to a gene: 3. The CDR3 spans 13 residues.

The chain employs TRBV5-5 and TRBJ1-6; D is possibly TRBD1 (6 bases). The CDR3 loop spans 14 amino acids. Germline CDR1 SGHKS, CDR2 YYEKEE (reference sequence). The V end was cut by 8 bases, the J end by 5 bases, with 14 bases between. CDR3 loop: CASFGQLHNSPLHF. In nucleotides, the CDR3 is TGTGCCAGTTTTGGACAGCTGCATAATTCACCCCTCCACTTT.

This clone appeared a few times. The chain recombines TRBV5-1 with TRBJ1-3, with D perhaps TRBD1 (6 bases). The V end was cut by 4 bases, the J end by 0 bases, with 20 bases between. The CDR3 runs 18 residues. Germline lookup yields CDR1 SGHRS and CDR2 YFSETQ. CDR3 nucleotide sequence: TGCGCCAGCAGCCCAAACCCACAGGGCTCCTTCTCTGGAAACACCATATATTTT. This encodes CASSPNPQGSFSGNTIYF.

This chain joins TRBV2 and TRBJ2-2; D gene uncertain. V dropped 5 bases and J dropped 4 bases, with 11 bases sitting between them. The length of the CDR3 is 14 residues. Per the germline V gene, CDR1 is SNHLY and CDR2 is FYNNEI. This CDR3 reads CASSWAGSTGELFF. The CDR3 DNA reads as TGTGCCAGCAGTTGGGCCGGAAGCACCGGGGAGCTGTTTTTT.

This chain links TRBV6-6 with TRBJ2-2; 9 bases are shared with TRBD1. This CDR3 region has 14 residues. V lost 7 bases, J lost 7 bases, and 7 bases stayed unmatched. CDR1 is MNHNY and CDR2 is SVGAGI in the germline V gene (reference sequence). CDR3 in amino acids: CASKPTGGSGELFF. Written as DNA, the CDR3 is TGTGCCAGCAAACCGACAGGGGGTAGCGGGGAGCTGTTTTTT.

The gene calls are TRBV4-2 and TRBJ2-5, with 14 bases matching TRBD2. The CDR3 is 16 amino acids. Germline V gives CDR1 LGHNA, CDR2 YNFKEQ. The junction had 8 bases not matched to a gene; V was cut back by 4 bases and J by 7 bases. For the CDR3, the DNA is TGTGCCAGCAGCCCCGGGACTAGCGGGGGTTGGGCGACCCAGTACTTC. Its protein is CASSPGTSGGWATQYF.

The CDR3 loop is CASSSGQGNTGELFF. Here the CDR3 DNA reads TGCGCCAGCAGCTCTGGACAGGGGAACACCGGGGAGCTGTTTTTT. V and J are TRBV5-1 and TRBJ2-2; 8 bases are a match to TRBD1. From germline, CDR1 is SGHRS and CDR2 YFSETQ. J lost 1 base, V lost 3 bases, and 2 bases had no gene match. The CDR3 is 15 amino acids.

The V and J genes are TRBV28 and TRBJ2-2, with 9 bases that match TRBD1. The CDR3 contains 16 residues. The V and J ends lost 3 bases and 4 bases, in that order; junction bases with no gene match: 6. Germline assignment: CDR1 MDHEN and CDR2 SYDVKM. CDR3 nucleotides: TGTGCCAGCAGTTTCCGGACAGGGGTCGGCACCGGGGAGCTGTTTTTT. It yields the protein CASSFRTGVGTGELFF.

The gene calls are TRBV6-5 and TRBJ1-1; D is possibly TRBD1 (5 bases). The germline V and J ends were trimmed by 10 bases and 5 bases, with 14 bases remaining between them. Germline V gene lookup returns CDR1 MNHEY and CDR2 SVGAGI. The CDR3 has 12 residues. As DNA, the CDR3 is TGTGCCACCAGACGGGGGAGGACTGAAGCTTTCTTT. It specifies CATRRGRTEAFF.

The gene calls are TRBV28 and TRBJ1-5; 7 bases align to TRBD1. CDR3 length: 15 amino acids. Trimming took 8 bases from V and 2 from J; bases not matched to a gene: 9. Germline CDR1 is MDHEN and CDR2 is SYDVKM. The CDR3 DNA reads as TGTGCCAGCCGGAGAGGGGGCCTCCGCAATCAGCCCCAGCATTTT. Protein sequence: CASRRGGLRNQPQHF. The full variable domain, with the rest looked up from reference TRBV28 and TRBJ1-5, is DVKVTQSSRYLVKRTGEKVFLECVQDMDHENMFWYRQDPGLGLRLIYFSYDVKMKEKGDIPEGYSVSREKKERFSLILESASTNQTSMYLCASRRGGLRNQPQHFGDGTRLSIL.

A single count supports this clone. The CDR3 sequence is CATSETGTGDGYTF. The CDR3 DNA reads as TGTGCCACCAGTGAGACCGGGACAGGGGACGGCTACACCTTC. V usage is TRBV24-1 and J usage is TRBJ1-2; 10 bases agree with TRBD1. Germline values: CDR1 KGHDR, CDR2 SFDVKD. The junction had 6 bases not matched to a gene; V was cut back by 4 bases and J by 8 bases. CDR3 length: 14 amino acids.

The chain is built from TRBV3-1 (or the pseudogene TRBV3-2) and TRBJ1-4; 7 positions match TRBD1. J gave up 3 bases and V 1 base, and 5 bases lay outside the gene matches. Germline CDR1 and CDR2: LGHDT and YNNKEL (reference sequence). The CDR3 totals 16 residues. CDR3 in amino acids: CASSQGRTGPNEKLFF. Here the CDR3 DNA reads TGTGCCAGCAGCCAAGGAAGGACAGGCCCTAATGAAAAACTGTTTTTT.

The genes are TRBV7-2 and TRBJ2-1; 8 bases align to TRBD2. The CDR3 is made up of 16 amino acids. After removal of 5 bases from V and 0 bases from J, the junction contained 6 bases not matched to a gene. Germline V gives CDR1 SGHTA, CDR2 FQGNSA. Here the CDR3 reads CASSVTGTSSYNEQFF. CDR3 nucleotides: TGTGCCAGCAGCGTAACCGGGACTAGCTCCTACAATGAGCAGTTCTTC.

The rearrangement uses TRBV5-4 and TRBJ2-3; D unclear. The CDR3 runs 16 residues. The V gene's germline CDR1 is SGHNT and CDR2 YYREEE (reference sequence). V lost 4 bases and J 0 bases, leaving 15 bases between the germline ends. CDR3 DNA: TGTGCCAGCAGCCTAAAGGTGGCGGCTAGCACAGATACGCAGTATTTT. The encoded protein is CASSLKVAASTDTQYF.

The CDR3 DNA is TGCGCCAGCAGCCCGGACAGTTTAGGGGGCTACGAGCAGTACTTC. Encoded protein: CASSPDSLGGYEQYF. This rearrangement joins TRBV5-1 to TRBJ2-7, with TRBD1 as a possible D gene (6 bases). The germline V and J ends were trimmed by 4 bases and 3 bases, with 17 bases remaining between them. CDR3 length: 15 residues. Germline V gene data show CDR1 as SGHRS and CDR2 as YFSETQ.

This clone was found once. CDR3 amino acids: CASSGGSNSPLHF. The CDR3 coding sequence is TGCGCCAGCAGCGGGGGTAGCAATTCACCCCTCCACTTT. This chain links TRBV10-1 with TRBJ1-6; possible D gene TRBD1, 5 bases. The CDR3 has 13 amino acids. V shed 6 bases and J shed 7 bases, with 10 bases lying between them. Per germline, CDR1 WNHNN and CDR2 SYGVQD (reference sequence).

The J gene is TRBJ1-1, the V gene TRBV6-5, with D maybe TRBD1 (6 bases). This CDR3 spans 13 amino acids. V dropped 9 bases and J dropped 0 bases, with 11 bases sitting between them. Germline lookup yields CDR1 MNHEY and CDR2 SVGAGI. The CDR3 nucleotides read TGTGCCAGTATACAGGGCATGAACACTGAAGCTTTCTTT. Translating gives CASIQGMNTEAFF.

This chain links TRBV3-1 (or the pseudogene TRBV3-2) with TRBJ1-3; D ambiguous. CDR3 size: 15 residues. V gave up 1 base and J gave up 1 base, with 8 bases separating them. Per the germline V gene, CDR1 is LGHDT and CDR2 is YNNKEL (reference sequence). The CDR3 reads CASSQGPGSGNTIYF. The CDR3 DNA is TGTGCCAGCAGCCAAGGTCCGGGGTCTGGAAACACCATATATTTT.

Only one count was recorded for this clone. The CDR3 loop is CASSLGQSNSPLHF. For the CDR3, the DNA is TGTGCCAGCAGTTTAGGTCAGTCCAATTCACCCCTCCACTTT. J is TRBJ1-6 and V is TRBV28; D gene ambiguous. V shed 2 bases and J shed 7 bases, with 9 bases lying between them. The CDR3 is made up of 14 amino acids. Germline loops: CDR1 MDHEN, CDR2 SYDVKM.

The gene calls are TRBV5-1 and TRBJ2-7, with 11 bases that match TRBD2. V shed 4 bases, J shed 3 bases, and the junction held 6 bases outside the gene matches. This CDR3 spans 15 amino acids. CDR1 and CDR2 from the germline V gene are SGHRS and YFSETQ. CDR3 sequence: CASSTLAGDYYEQYF. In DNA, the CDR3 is TGCGCCAGCAGCACACTAGCGGGAGATTACTACGAGCAGTACTTC.

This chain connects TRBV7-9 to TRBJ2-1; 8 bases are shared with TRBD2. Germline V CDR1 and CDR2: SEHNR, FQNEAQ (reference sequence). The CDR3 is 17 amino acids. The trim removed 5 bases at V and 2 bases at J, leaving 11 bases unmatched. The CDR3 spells CASSPVGTSFPYNEQFF. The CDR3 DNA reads TGTGCCAGCAGCCCAGTGGGGACTAGTTTCCCCTACAATGAGCAGTTCTTC.